Below, 20 T cell receptor beta chains from the same sample are listed, as sequenced in a study of blood T cell repertoires in COVID-19 (dated by TCRdb to the early 2020s). Library method: the immunoSEQ multiplex PCR assay. This immuneACCESS table, as held by TCRdb, lists in-frame sequences with V and J called but not all clones. Of the missing ones, under half trace to an unresolved V gene in checked studies; the others have no known cause. The sample includes 250,000 to 400,000 clones, with 85% to 90% observed a single time. The top ten constitute 2.5% to 3.5% of the sample. Specimen: peripheral blood. The receptors come from a woman younger than 45 with COVID-19, enrolled during active disease.

This chain connects TRBV12-3 or TRBV12-4 to TRBJ1-2; TRBD1 might be the D (5 bases). The CDR3 runs to 13 residues. Trimming left V 1 base short and J 7 bases short, with 10 bases between. CDR3 loop: CASSLGWQGGYTF. The CDR3, as DNA: TGTGCCAGCAGTTTAGGGTGGCAGGGTGGCTACACCTTC.

This clone appeared once. The rearrangement links TRBV7-2 to TRBJ1-6, with TRBD1 as a possible D gene (6 bases). The germline V and J ends were trimmed by 6 bases and 0 bases, with 9 bases remaining between them. CDR3 length: 15 amino acids. Germline V lookup: CDR1 SGHTA, CDR2 FQGNSA. For the CDR3, the DNA is TGTGCCAGCAGTCCGGACAGCTCCTATAATTCACCCCTCCACTTT. Its translation is CASSPDSSYNSPLHF.

This clone was recorded only once. The genes are TRBV29-1 and TRBJ1-2, with a weak D call TRBD1 (5 bases). Germline values: CDR1 SQVTM, CDR2 ANQGSEA. Trimming removed 5 bases at V and 8 bases at J, with 15 bases between. The CDR3 runs 12 residues. CDR3 sequence: CSVSSRQGGYTF. CDR3 in DNA: TGCAGCGTTTCATCTCGGCAGGGAGGCTACACCTTC.

The rearrangement joins TRBV19 to TRBJ2-2, with TRBD1 identical over 9 bases. The CDR3 has 14 residues. The V segment lost 4 bases and the J segment 6 bases; nucleotides outside the gene matches: 3. Germline values: CDR1 LNHDA, CDR2 SQIVND (reference sequence). In DNA form, the CDR3 reads TGTGCCAGTAGTACAGACAGGGGGGCCGGGGAGCTGTTTTTT. Protein: CASSTDRGAGELFF.

This chain links TRBV18 with TRBJ2-5; 15 bases match TRBD2. V shed 5 bases, J shed 2 bases, and the junction held 9 bases outside the gene matches. CDR1 is KGHSH, CDR2 LQKENI, per germline. There are 18 residues in the CDR3. CDR3 coding DNA: TGTGCCAGCTCATTAGGACTAGCGGGAGGGCCGGAGCAAGAGACCCAGTACTTC. Amino acids: CASSLGLAGGPEQETQYF.

Only a few counts were recorded for this clone. The chain has TRBV2 and TRBJ2-3; 7 bases match TRBD1. V lost 9 bases and J lost 0; bases outside the gene matches: 6. The length of the CDR3 is 14 residues. Germline CDR1 reads SNHLY; CDR2 reads FYNNEI. The CDR3 nucleotides read TGTGCCAGGGACAGGTCCTCTAGCACAGATACGCAGTATTTT. This encodes CARDRSSSTDTQYF. The entire variable domain, with the rest obtained from reference TRBV2 and TRBJ2-3, is as follows: EPEVTQTPSHQVTQMGQEVILRCVPISNHLYFYWYRQILGQKVEFLVSFYNNEISEKSEIFDDQFSVERPDGSNFTLKIRSTKLEDSAMYFCARDRSSSTDTQYFGPGTRLTVL.

The V and J genes are TRBV18 and TRBJ1-5, with TRBD1 identical over 12 bases. The CDR3 is made up of 16 amino acids. Looked up from germline, CDR1 is KGHSH and CDR2 is LQKENI. The trim removed 3 bases at V and 7 bases at J, leaving 7 bases unmatched. CDR3 in DNA: TGTGCCAGCTCACCGCCGGGACAGGGGGCAAGGCAGCCCCAGCATTTT. It specifies CASSPPGQGARQPQHF.

V and J are TRBV19 and TRBJ2-1; a possible D gene is TRBD1 (7 bases). Germline V CDR1 and CDR2: LNHDA, SQIVND (reference sequence). This CDR3 is 13 amino acids long. Trimming stripped 5 bases from V and 9 bases from J, with 14 bases between. CDR3 in DNA: TGTGCCAGTAGTCCAGGGGGGCTAAGTGAGCAGTTCTTC. Protein sequence: CASSPGGLSEQFF.

The chain uses TRBV6-5 and TRBJ1-2; D not resolved. CDR3 length: 13 residues. V was trimmed by 5 bases and J by 7 bases, leaving 14 bases between them. CDR1 is MNHEY, CDR2 SVGAGI, per germline. This CDR3 reads CASSPGSPFGYTF. The CDR3 nucleotides read TGTGCCAGCAGTCCGGGGAGCCCGTTTGGCTACACCTTC.

V and J are TRBV29-1 and TRBJ2-3; tentatively, D is TRBD1 (5 bases). The V end lost 2 bases, the J end lost 5 bases, and 8 bases lay between the germline ends. The germline CDR1 and CDR2 sequences are SQVTM and ANQGSEA. This CDR3 has 12 amino acids. The CDR3, as DNA: TGCAGCGTTGAACAGGGTAAAGATACGCAGTATTTT. It specifies CSVEQGKDTQYF.

The rearrangement uses TRBV5-6 and TRBJ1-2, with 7 bases identical to TRBD1. The CDR3 contains 14 residues. In germline, CDR1 is SGHDT, CDR2 YYEEEE. Unmatched junction bases numbered 9, after V lost 3 bases and J lost 7 bases. The CDR3 here is CASSSTGREGGYTF. The CDR3 DNA reads as TGTGCCAGCAGCTCGACAGGGAGAGAAGGTGGCTACACCTTC.

In its sample, this clone was seen a few times. The V call is TRBV18, the J call TRBJ1-6, with 9 bases matching TRBD1. This CDR3 is built from 15 residues. CDR1 and CDR2 (germline): KGHSH, LQKENI. V shed 1 base, J shed 7 bases, and the junction held 2 bases outside the gene matches. CDR3: CASSPQGTGNSPLHF. The DNA for the CDR3 is TGTGCCAGCTCACCACAGGGGACAGGGAATTCACCCCTCCACTTT.

V is TRBV15 and J is TRBJ1-1; weak D call: TRBD1 (6 bases). The germline gives CDR1 LNHNV, CDR2 YYDKDF (reference sequence). V shed 5 bases and J shed 8 bases, with 27 bases lying between them. This CDR3 spans 17 amino acids. The CDR3 sequence: CATSGTTPDRFSEEAFF. The CDR3 DNA reads as TGTGCCACCAGCGGAACTACCCCGGACAGATTCTCAGAAGAAGCTTTCTTT.

Details on this clone: One junction end disagrees with the germline gene, perhaps due to a read error. The chain uses TRBV2 and TRBJ1-1; 7 positions agree with TRBD1. Germline-derived CDR1 and CDR2 are SNHLY and FYNNEI. The CDR3 is 11 amino acids. The CDR3 loop is CASSETPQGTF. DNA for the CDR3: TGTGCCAGCAGTGAAACACCACAGGGGACCTTT.

The rearrangement uses TRBV2 and TRBJ2-3, with a possible D match to TRBD2 (6 bases). Germline CDR1 reads SNHLY; CDR2 reads FYNNEI. The CDR3 spans 14 residues. Trimming took 7 bases from V and 3 from J, leaving 14 bases between them. This chain's CDR3 is CASIGGRSTDTQYF. In nucleotides, the CDR3 is TGTGCCAGCATCGGGGGAAGGTCAACAGATACGCAGTATTTT.

V is TRBV3-1 (or the pseudogene TRBV3-2) and J is TRBJ1-2; D is undetermined. Germline CDR1 LGHDT, CDR2 YNNKEL (reference sequence). The length of the CDR3 is 13 residues. The V end lost 0 bases, the J end lost 4 bases, and 6 bases lay between the germline ends. The CDR3 sequence is CASSQDFVYGYTF. The CDR3 coding sequence is TGTGCCAGCAGCCAAGATTTCGTCTATGGCTACACCTTC.

The chain carries TRBV2 and TRBJ1-2; the D gene is possibly TRBD1 (5 bases). Trimming removed 3 bases from V and 1 base from J, with 9 bases in between. The CDR3 extends over 14 amino acids. Germline V CDR1 and CDR2: SNHLY, FYNNEI. CDR3: CASSDSGYNYGYTF. CDR3 DNA: TGTGCCAGCAGTGATTCAGGGTATAACTATGGCTACACCTTC.

The chain carries TRBV10-3 and TRBJ2-1, with 14 bases matching TRBD2. Trimming cost V 9 bases and J 5 bases; bases outside gene matches: 3. The V gene's germline CDR1 is ENHRY and CDR2 SYGVKD. The CDR3 extends over 14 amino acids. CDR3 sequence: CAMGLAGANNEQFF. The CDR3, as DNA: TGTGCCATGGGACTAGCGGGAGCCAACAATGAGCAGTTCTTC.

The chain recombines TRBV9 with TRBJ2-7; D not resolved. V was clipped by 0 bases and J by 7 bases, with 11 bases between them. Germline V gene lookup returns CDR1 SGDLS and CDR2 YYNGEE. The CDR3 extends over 13 amino acids. The CDR3 reads CASSVAGVQEQYF. The CDR3 nucleotides are TGTGCCAGCAGCGTAGCTGGAGTCCAGGAGCAGTACTTC. The full variable domain, completed using reference TRBV9 and TRBJ2-7, is DSGVTQTPKHLITATGQRVTLRCSPRSGDLSVYWYQQSLDQGLQFLIQYYNGEERAKGNILERFSAQQFPDLHSELNLSSLELGDSALYFCASSVAGVQEQYFGPGTRLTVT.

The chain uses TRBV4-1 and TRBJ2-1, with 10 positions matching TRBD1. J gave up 4 bases and V 3 bases, and 3 bases lay outside the gene matches. Germline CDR1 and CDR2: MGHRA and YSYEKL. CDR3 length equals 15 residues. In DNA form, the CDR3 reads TGCGCCAGCAGCCAGGGGACAGGGGCGTACAATGAGCAGTTCTTC. Its translation is CASSQGTGAYNEQFF.